The 9 T cell receptor beta chains listed next were all sequenced from one sample in a study of T-cell memory formation after mild COVID-19 listed by TCRdb under 2021. The method was 5' RACE. The sample was run on an Illumina NovaSeq 6000. TCRdb trimmed the raw reads at Q25, called clones with MiXCR and kept productive beta chains. Duplicate CDR3 protein sequences are folded into a single record with the most common DNA and genes. For this sample there are hundreds of thousands of distinct CDR3 sequences; approximately 15% appear just once. The ten largest account for more than 2% of the sample. The sequenced sample consisted of PBMCs or a T cell subset sorted from them (not recorded which). Source of these receptors: an adult woman who had mild COVID-19 (a few samples of this study predate the infection). The sample titles of this study are shuffled in the database, so cell type and time point are left out; the donor was told from shared clones.

This clonotype has just a few counts. This chain joins TRBV5-1 and TRBJ2-3; D is ambiguous. V lost 7 bases and J 1 base, leaving 7 bases between the germline ends. CDR3 size: 12 residues. CDR1 is SGHRS, CDR2 YFSETQ, per germline. In DNA, the CDR3 is TGCGCCAGCGGCGAAGGCACAGATACGCAGTATTTT. Protein: CASGEGTDTQYF.

This chain joins TRBV12-3 or TRBV12-4 and TRBJ2-3, with TRBD1 identical over 9 bases. V lost 6 bases, J lost 2 bases, and 15 bases stayed unmatched. The CDR3 totals 18 residues. The chain's CDR3 is CASSTGTGFIFNTDTQYF. As DNA, the CDR3 is TGTGCCAGCAGCACCGGGACAGGGTTTATTTTCAACACAGATACGCAGTATTTT.

The table lists this clonotype with a few counts. The chain couples TRBV24-1 to TRBJ2-2; D not certain. This CDR3 spans 12 amino acids. The germline V gene encodes CDR1 KGHDR and CDR2 SFDVKD. V lost 4 bases and J lost 4, with 3 bases in between. CDR3 nucleotide sequence: TGTGCCACCAGTGACCCCACCGGGGAGCTGTTTTTT. Amino acids: CATSDPTGELFF.

The rearrangement links TRBV2 to TRBJ2-3; 8 bases match TRBD1. Germline V gene lookup returns CDR1 SNHLY and CDR2 FYNNEI. The CDR3 extends over 15 amino acids. J lost 6 bases, V lost 5 bases, and 10 bases had no gene match. The CDR3 sequence is CASSREQGVGDTQYF. The CDR3 bases are TGTGCCAGCAGTCGGGAACAGGGGGTCGGGGATACGCAGTATTTT.

This clonotype has only a few counts. The gene calls are TRBV18 and TRBJ1-2; perhaps TRBD1 as D (5 bases). V gave up 4 bases and J gave up 0 bases, with 15 bases separating them. The germline CDR1 and CDR2 sequences are KGHSH and LQKENI. This CDR3 comprises 16 residues. In nucleotides, the CDR3 is TGTGCCAGCTCACAAGATCCGGGACTAGCTAACTATGGCTACACCTTC. Its protein is CASSQDPGLANYGYTF.

The chain carries TRBV20-1 and TRBJ2-7; 11 bases line up with TRBD2. V trimming: 3 bases; J trimming: 5 bases; junction bases outside the gene matches: 9. The CDR3 contains 15 residues. Germline V gene lookup returns CDR1 DFQATT and CDR2 SNEGSKA (reference sequence). CDR3 DNA sequence: TGCAGTGCTAGTAGCGGGAGGGACCCCTCGGACGAGCAGTACTTC. Protein sequence: CSASSGRDPSDEQYF.

V gene TRBV30 combines with J gene TRBJ1-1; D is uncertain. Per the germline V gene, CDR1 is GTSNPN and CDR2 is SVGIG (reference sequence). Between the trimmed V and J ends, which lost 3 bases and 1 base, there was a span of 15 bases. The CDR3 contains 15 residues. Here the CDR3 DNA reads TGTGCCTGGAGCGGGCCATTATTGGGGAACACTGAAGCTTTCTTT. This gives the protein CAWSGPLLGNTEAFF.

This clonotype was seen a handful of times. The V gene is TRBV20-1, the J gene TRBJ1-2; D call uncertain. Trimming removed 6 bases from V and 0 bases from J, with 8 bases in between. This CDR3 region has 12 residues. In germline, CDR1 is DFQATT, CDR2 SNEGSKA (reference sequence). The CDR3 loop is CSASRPNYGYTF. CDR3 nucleotide sequence: TGCAGTGCAAGCAGACCTAACTATGGCTACACCTTC.

The rearrangement links TRBV7-3 to TRBJ2-1; 10 positions match TRBD2. V lost 5 bases, J lost 7 bases, and 11 bases stayed unmatched. Germline values: CDR1 SGHTA, CDR2 FQGTGA. CDR3 length: 16 amino acids. CDR3 nucleotides: TGTGCCAGCAGCCGGCGAGCGGGAGGGCCTAGGAATGAGCAGTTCTTC. Its translation: CASSRRAGGPRNEQFF.